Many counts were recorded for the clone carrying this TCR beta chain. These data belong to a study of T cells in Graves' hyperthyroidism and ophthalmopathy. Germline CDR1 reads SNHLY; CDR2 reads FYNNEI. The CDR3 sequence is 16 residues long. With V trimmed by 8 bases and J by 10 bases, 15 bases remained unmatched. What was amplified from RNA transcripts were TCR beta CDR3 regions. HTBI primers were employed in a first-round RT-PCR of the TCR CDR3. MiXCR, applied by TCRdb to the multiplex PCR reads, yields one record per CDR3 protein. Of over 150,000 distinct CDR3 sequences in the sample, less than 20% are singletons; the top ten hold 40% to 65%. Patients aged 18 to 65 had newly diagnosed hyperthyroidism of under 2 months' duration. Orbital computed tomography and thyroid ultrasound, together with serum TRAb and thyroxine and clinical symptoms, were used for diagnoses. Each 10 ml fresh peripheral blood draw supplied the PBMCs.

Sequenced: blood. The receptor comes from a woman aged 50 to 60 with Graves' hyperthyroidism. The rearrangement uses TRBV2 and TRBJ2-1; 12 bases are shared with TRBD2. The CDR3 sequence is CASHLAGGPRLREQFF. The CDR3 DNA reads TGTGCCAGCCATCTAGCGGGAGGGCCGCGTTTGAGAGAGCAGTTCTTC.